The next 32 T cell receptor beta chains were all read from a single sample in a study of cytomegalovirus exposure and HLA in healthy donors. PCR was performed using 60 Vbeta and 13 Jbeta primers. The table came from immunoSEQ multiplex PCR; TCRdb's copy has only in-frame clones and leaves some out. The data show some 160,000 clones, with 84% seen just once and 2% to 2.5% held by the top ten. The sequenced sample consisted of PBMCs. These receptors originate from a boy younger than 10 in good health and CMV-seronegative.

This clone was picked up one time. The chain recombines TRBV10-1 with TRBJ2-3; D unresolved. Germline CDR1 is WNHNN and CDR2 is SYGVQD (reference sequence). Trimming left V 6 bases short and J 6 bases short, with 4 bases between. This CDR3 is 10 amino acids long. CDR3 coding DNA: TGCGCCAGCAGGAGGGATACGCAGTATTTT. As protein: CASRRDTQYF.

CDR3 nucleotides: TGTGCCAGCAGTGACCCTAGCGGGAGCCCTCGGCAGTTCTTC. Its protein is CASSDPSGSPRQFF. V gene TRBV6-1 combines with J gene TRBJ2-1, with 10 bases that match TRBD2. Germline V gene lookup returns CDR1 MNHNS and CDR2 SASEGT. The CDR3 totals 14 residues. J gave up 12 bases and V 3 bases, and 8 bases lay outside the gene matches.

CDR3 in amino acids: CASSLSSGRETETQYF. CDR3 coding DNA: TGCGCCAGCAGCTTGTCTAGCGGGAGGGAGACGGAGACCCAGTACTTC. The J gene is TRBJ2-5, the V gene TRBV5-1; TRBD2 matches 12 bases. The germline V gene encodes CDR1 SGHRS and CDR2 YFSETQ. The CDR3 is made up of 16 amino acids. Trimming at V came to 1 base and at J to 5 bases, leaving 6 bases not matched to a gene.

The chain has TRBV9 and TRBJ2-3; 7 bases are a match to TRBD1. Germline V lookup: CDR1 SGDLS, CDR2 YYNGEE. This CDR3 region has 15 residues. V lost 4 bases and J lost 0; bases outside the gene matches: 5. The CDR3 nucleotides are TGTGCCAGCAGCTCAGGGGGAGCTAGCACAGATACGCAGTATTTT. Its protein product is CASSSGGASTDTQYF.

This clone was observed once. The chain recombines TRBV7-7 with TRBJ2-2; no firm D call. The CDR3 runs 13 residues. The germline V gene encodes CDR1 SSHAT and CDR2 FNYEAQ (reference sequence). V dropped 1 base and J dropped 7 bases, with 7 bases sitting between them. CDR3 sequence (DNA): TGTGCCAGCAGCTTAGAGAGAATCGGGGAGCTGTTTTTT. Its protein is CASSLERIGELFF.

The chain couples TRBV5-1 to TRBJ2-1; 11 bases line up with TRBD2. This CDR3 has 15 amino acids. CDR1 is SGHRS, CDR2 YFSETQ, per germline. V trimming: 4 bases; J trimming: 7 bases; junction bases outside the gene matches: 7. Written as DNA, the CDR3 is TGCGCCAGCAGCGCCGGGACTAGCGGTCCGAATGAGCAGTTCTTC. It encodes CASSAGTSGPNEQFF.

The J gene is TRBJ2-2, the V gene TRBV7-3, with 8 bases lining up with TRBD2. The CDR3 is 16 amino acids. V was clipped by 5 bases and J by 1 base; unmatched bases: 6. CDR1 and CDR2 (germline): SGHTA, FQGTGA. DNA for the CDR3: TGTGCCAGCAGCCTAAGCGGGACTAGGAACACCGGGGAGCTGTTTTTT. It translates to CASSLSGTRNTGELFF.

This CDR3 reads CASSTLGQGDSPLHF. The CDR3 DNA sequence: TGTGCCAGCTCGACCTTGGGACAGGGAGACTCACCCCTCCACTTT. The chain has TRBV14 and TRBJ1-6; 9 bases fit TRBD1. The CDR3 totals 15 residues. V shed 8 bases, J shed 10 bases, and the junction held 12 bases outside the gene matches. The V gene's germline CDR1 is SGHDN and CDR2 FVKESK.

The chain joins TRBV14 to TRBJ2-2; 7 nucleotides line up with TRBD1. CDR1 is SGHDN, CDR2 FVKESK, per germline. The CDR3 loop spans 15 amino acids. V trimming: 3 bases; J trimming: 6 bases; junction bases outside the gene matches: 7. In DNA form, the CDR3 reads TGTGCCAGCAGCCACCATATTACAGGGGCCGGGGAGCTGTTTTTT. Its translation is CASSHHITGAGELFF.

Concerning this clone itself: An end of the junction differs from the germline gene, which may be a read error. The J gene is TRBJ1-4, the V gene TRBV7-9, with D perhaps TRBD1 (6 bases). Germline V gene sequence: CDR1 SEHNR, CDR2 FQNEAQ (reference sequence). This CDR3 spans 17 amino acids. The CDR3 sequence is CSSSLGSGTPTNEKLFF. In nucleotides, the CDR3 is TGTTCCAGCAGCTTAGGGTCGGGGACACCAACTAATGAAAAACTGTTTTTT.

This chain joins TRBV21-1 and TRBJ2-7; the tabulated D call, TRBD1, remains unverified against the DNA. TRBV21-1 is noted as a pseudogene. This CDR3 is built from 19 residues. CDR3 sequence reads: CASSKGGQGLYVRSYEQYF. In DNA, the CDR3 is TGTGCCAGCAGCAAAGGCGGACAGGGACTATACGTCCGCTCCTACGAGCAGTACTTC.

This rearrangement joins TRBV7-6 to TRBJ2-5, with 12 positions matching TRBD2. The last part of the DNA fits TRBJ2-7 better; the J call may be wrong. CDR1 is SGHVS, CDR2 FNYEAQ, per germline. CDR3 size: 19 residues. The CDR3 DNA sequence: TGTGCCAGCAGCTTGGGCGCGGGGCTAGCGGGGGGGCGAACCTACGAGCAGTACTTC. Protein sequence: CASSLGAGLAGGRTYEQYF.

V is TRBV7-9 and J is TRBJ2-5; D is perhaps TRBD2 (6 bases). The J call could be wrong; TRBJ2-7 is a better fit for the DNA end. Germline CDR1 is SEHNR and CDR2 is FQNEAQ (reference sequence). CDR3 size: 15 residues. The CDR3: CASSLVRGSSYEQYF. The CDR3 coding sequence is TGTGCCAGCAGCTTAGTGCGGGGATCCTCCTACGAGCAGTACTTC.

This chain connects TRBV5-5 to TRBJ1-1; a weak D match, TRBD1 (5 bases). Germline values: CDR1 SGHKS, CDR2 YYEKEE (reference sequence). V was cut by 6 bases and J by 1 base, with 13 bases left in between. The CDR3 runs to 14 residues. Here the CDR3 reads CASTSGGGNTEAFF. The CDR3 DNA sequence: TGTGCCAGCACTTCTGGCGGGGGGAACACTGAAGCTTTCTTT. The entire variable domain, with the rest obtained from reference TRBV5-5 and TRBJ1-1, is as follows: DAGVTQSPTHLIKTRGQQVTLRCSPISGHKSVSWYQQVLGQGPQFIFQYYEKEERGRGNFPDRFSARQFPNYSSELNVNALLLGDSALYLCASTSGGGNTEAFFGQGTRLTVV.

CDR3: CASSLGTSFVNEQFF. In DNA, the CDR3 is TGTGCCAGCAGCTTAGGGACTAGCTTCGTAAATGAGCAGTTCTTC. The chain has TRBV11-1 and TRBJ2-1, with 8 bases aligning to TRBD2. The J segment lost 7 bases and the V segment lost 1 base, leaving 6 bases of the junction unmatched. The CDR3 is 15 residues long. Germline-derived CDR1 and CDR2 are SGHAT and FQDESV (reference sequence). Complete variable domain (other parts from reference TRBV11-1 and TRBJ2-1): EAEVAQSPRYKITEKSQAVAFWCDPISGHATLYWYRQILGQGPELLVQFQDESVVDDSQLPKDRFSAERLKGVDSTLKIQPAELGDSAMYLCASSLGTSFVNEQFFGPGTRLTVL.

This clone showed up just once. The V and J genes are TRBV6-4 and TRBJ2-7; perhaps TRBD1 as D (6 bases). Looked up from germline, CDR1 is MRHNA and CDR2 is SNTAGT. Trimming stripped 8 bases from V and 1 base from J, with 18 bases between. The CDR3 is 15 amino acids. CDR3 amino acids: CASDHARGNSYEQYF. The CDR3 DNA reads as TGTGCCAGCGACCACGCCAGGGGTAATTCCTACGAGCAGTACTTC.

This sequence joins TRBV7-9 and TRBJ1-1; 12 bases line up with TRBD1. CDR1 and CDR2 (germline): SEHNR, FQNEAQ (reference sequence). This CDR3 has 14 amino acids. V lost 6 bases and J lost 1; bases outside the gene matches: 0. The CDR3 DNA is TGTGCCAGCAGGGGACAGGGGGCGAACACTGAAGCTTTCTTT. It specifies CASRGQGANTEAFF.

This clone was counted between two and nine times. The rearrangement links TRBV6-5 to TRBJ2-3; a weak D match, TRBD2 (5 bases). CDR1 MNHEY and CDR2 SVGAGI come from the germline V gene. Trimming shortened V by 2 bases and J by 3 bases, and 15 bases separated the two germline ends. This CDR3 contains 16 residues. The CDR3 region has the DNA TGTGCCAGCAGTTACGGTACGGCCGGGATTACAGATACGCAGTATTTT. Residues: CASSYGTAGITDTQYF.

This chain links TRBV11-3 with TRBJ1-2, with unresolved D. V lost 0 bases and J lost 8, with 7 bases in between. Germline V gene sequence: CDR1 SGHNT, CDR2 YENEEA. The CDR3 length is 12 residues. CDR3 sequence (DNA): TGTGCCAGCAGCTTAGATCGGTGGGGCTACACCTTC. Amino acids: CASSLDRWGYTF.

This clone has only one observation. This chain joins TRBV7-3 and TRBJ2-7; TRBD2 might be the D (6 bases). The germline CDR1 and CDR2 sequences are SGHTA and FQGTGA. Between the trimmed V and J ends, which lost 0 bases and 6 bases, there was a span of 15 bases. This CDR3 spans 15 amino acids. CDR3 amino acids: CASSLTSGEVSEQYF. CDR3 DNA: TGTGCCAGCAGCTTAACGTCGGGAGAAGTCTCCGAGCAGTACTTC.

This clone was picked up a small number of times. The gene calls are TRBV7-9 and TRBJ2-1; 12 nucleotides agree with TRBD2. CDR1 is SEHNR, CDR2 FQNEAQ, per germline (reference sequence). Trimming took 8 bases from V and 9 from J; bases not matched to a gene: 8. This CDR3 is built from 14 residues. The CDR3: CASHLAGGLGEQFF. The CDR3 nucleotides read TGTGCCAGCCATCTAGCGGGGGGGCTGGGTGAGCAGTTCTTC.

This chain joins TRBV7-6 and TRBJ1-6, with D maybe TRBD1 (6 bases). The CDR3 spans 13 residues. Per the germline V gene, CDR1 is SGHVS and CDR2 is FNYEAQ. V shed 3 bases and J shed 9 bases, with 9 bases lying between them. The CDR3 sequence: CASSLRTASPLHF. CDR3 sequence (DNA): TGTGCCAGCAGCTTGCGGACAGCTTCACCCCTCCACTTT.

The table lists this clone with a few counts. The CDR3 is CASSLGQGKQPQHF. The CDR3 nucleotides are TGCGCCAGCAGCCTGGGACAGGGAAAACAGCCCCAGCATTTT. V and J are TRBV5-1 and TRBJ1-5; 9 bases fit TRBD1. The CDR3 length is 14 residues. Unmatched junction bases numbered 6, after V lost 4 bases and J lost 7 bases. The germline gives CDR1 SGHRS, CDR2 YFSETQ.

This rearrangement joins TRBV2 to TRBJ2-5; maybe TRBD2 (6 bases). The CDR3 runs 14 residues. CDR1 SNHLY and CDR2 FYNNEI come from the germline V gene. V lost 4 bases, J lost 4 bases, and 13 bases lay in between. The DNA for the CDR3 is TGTGCCAGCAGTGCGCTGGGGAGGCTAGAGACCCAGTACTTC. Translating it yields CASSALGRLETQYF.

The chain carries TRBV11-2 and TRBJ2-2; 7 bases map to TRBD1. Germline V lookup: CDR1 SGHAT, CDR2 FQNNGV. Trimming cost V 5 bases and J 5 bases; bases outside gene matches: 8. The CDR3 spans 15 residues. For the CDR3, the DNA is TGTGCCAGCAGCACGGGACAGCCCCTGACCGGGGAGCTGTTTTTT. Protein: CASSTGQPLTGELFF.

Only a few counts were recorded for this clone. This chain uses TRBV7-9 with TRBJ2-3; D is unresolved. V lost 1 base to trimming and J lost 2 bases, with 10 bases between them. This CDR3 has 15 residues. CDR1 is SEHNR and CDR2 is FQNEAQ in the germline V gene (reference sequence). The CDR3 is CASSLGHKSTDTQYF. DNA for the CDR3: TGTGCCAGCAGCTTAGGGCACAAATCCACAGATACGCAGTATTTT.

The rearrangement joins TRBV7-9 to TRBJ2-7; tentative D call: TRBD2 (6 bases). There are 15 residues in the CDR3. The germline gives CDR1 SEHNR, CDR2 FQNEAQ (reference sequence). Between the trimmed V and J ends, which lost 5 bases and 2 bases, there was a span of 16 bases. CDR3 nucleotide sequence: TGTGCCAGCAGCGGGGGGAGCGGAAGAACCTACGAGCAGTACTTC. Protein: CASSGGSGRTYEQYF.

This chain connects TRBV9 to TRBJ2-7; 8 bases are a match to TRBD1. V lost 4 bases and J lost 2; bases outside the gene matches: 11. The CDR3 spans 16 residues. The germline CDR1 and CDR2 sequences are SGDLS and YYNGEE. CDR3 bases: TGTGCCAGCAGCATCAGCTCGGGACAGGTAGCCTACGAGCAGTACTTC. This encodes CASSISSGQVAYEQYF.

V usage is TRBV5-1 and J usage is TRBJ1-3; no reliable D call. The CDR3 sequence is 14 residues long. The V end was cut by 2 bases, the J end by 6 bases, with 12 bases between. Germline CDR1 SGHRS, CDR2 YFSETQ. CDR3 protein: CASSLSVGENTIYF. The CDR3 DNA reads as TGCGCCAGCAGCTTATCCGTCGGGGAAAACACCATATATTTT.

The rearrangement links TRBV30 to TRBJ1-6; D is ambiguous. The CDR3 has 13 amino acids. Germline V gives CDR1 GTSNPN, CDR2 SVGIG (reference sequence). V shed 2 bases and J shed 8 bases, with 10 bases lying between them. CDR3 region: CAWSPTLDSPLHF. The CDR3 nucleotides are TGTGCCTGGAGTCCCACTTTGGATTCACCCCTCCACTTT.

The chain uses TRBV7-2 and TRBJ1-2, with 8 positions matching TRBD1. The ends lost 8 bases at V and 4 bases at J; junction bases unmatched: 3. CDR1 and CDR2 (germline): SGHTA, FQGNSA. CDR3 size: 12 residues. CDR3 nucleotides: TGTGCCAGCGGCGGACAGGGCTATGGCTACACCTTC. This encodes CASGGQGYGYTF.

The rearrangement links TRBV7-9 to TRBJ2-7; D not resolved. Germline V lookup: CDR1 SEHNR, CDR2 FQNEAQ (reference sequence). This CDR3 region has 11 residues. V was shortened by 3 bases and J by 3 bases, with 3 bases between the two germline ends. Here the CDR3 DNA reads TGTGCCAGCAGCTTCTACTACGAGCAGTACTTC. Amino acid sequence: CASSFYYEQYF.